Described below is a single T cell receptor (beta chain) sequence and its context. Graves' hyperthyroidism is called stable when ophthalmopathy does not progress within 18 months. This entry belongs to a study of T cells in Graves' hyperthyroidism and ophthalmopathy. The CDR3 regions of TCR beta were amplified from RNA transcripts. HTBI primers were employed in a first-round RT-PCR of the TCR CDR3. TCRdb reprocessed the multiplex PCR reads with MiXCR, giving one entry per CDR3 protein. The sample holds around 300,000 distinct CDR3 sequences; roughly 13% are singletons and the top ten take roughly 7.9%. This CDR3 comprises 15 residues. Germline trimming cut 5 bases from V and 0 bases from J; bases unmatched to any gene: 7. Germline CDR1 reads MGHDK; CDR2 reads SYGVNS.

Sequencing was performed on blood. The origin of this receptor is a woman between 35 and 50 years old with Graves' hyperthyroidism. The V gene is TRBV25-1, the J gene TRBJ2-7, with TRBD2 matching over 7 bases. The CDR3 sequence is CASSRPGGTSYEQYF. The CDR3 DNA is TGTGCCAGCAGTAGGCCGGGAGGCACCTCCTACGAGCAGTACTTC.